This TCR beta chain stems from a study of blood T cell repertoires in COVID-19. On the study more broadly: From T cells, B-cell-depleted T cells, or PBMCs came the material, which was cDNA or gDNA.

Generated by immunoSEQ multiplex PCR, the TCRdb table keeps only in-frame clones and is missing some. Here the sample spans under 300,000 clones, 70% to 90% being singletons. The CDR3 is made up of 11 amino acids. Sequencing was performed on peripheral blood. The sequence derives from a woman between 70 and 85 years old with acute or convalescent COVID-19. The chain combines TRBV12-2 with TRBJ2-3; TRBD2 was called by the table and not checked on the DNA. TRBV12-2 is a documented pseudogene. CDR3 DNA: TGTGCTAGCGGATACACAGATACGCAGTATTTT. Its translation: CASGYTDTQYF.